This T cell receptor beta chain was retrieved from a study of shared clonotypes between healthy human individuals (dated by TCRdb to the early 2020s). Describing the broader study: A couple of women and a few men aged 18 to 49 years were included in the cohort. The study deeply sequenced blood TCR repertoires of about 5 healthy adults to estimate repertoire size and the extent of clonotype sharing between individuals. Libraries were prepared and TCR repertoires were sequenced by different laboratories using diverse techniques, in order to increase sequencing depth and limit assay-specific biases. Leukapheresis yielded between about 0.85 and 9 billion PBMCs per donor. What the authors observed across the whole study: Based on pairwise subsampling, the degree of clonotype sharing among donors was expected to be affected by sequencing depth. The small number of donors limited the genetic and exposure-history diversity represented. Sampling was restricted to blood, and TCR repertoires in tissue are likely to differ from TCR repertoires in blood.

Remarks on this clone: The specificity of this receptor is unknown. No much larger clonotype is one base removed from it; base qualities were not supplied.

The donors were healthy, HIV-negative adults with no recently reported acute infections or vaccinations. Every donor was a Caucasian adult residing in Nashville, Tennessee, USA. For unsorted samples, tens of millions of PBMCs were counted, and genomic DNA was extracted using the QIAamp DNA Blood Mini kit. Blood was collected by leukapheresis, and PBMCs were isolated by Ficoll-Histopaque density gradient centrifugation and then cryopreserved in liquid nitrogen vapor phase. Using the deep immunoSEQ assay, multiplex PCR amplified TCR CDR3 regions from genomic DNA. Extracted genomic DNA from each cell subset was distributed evenly across all wells of several immunoSEQ 96-well plates, and each plate was treated as a replicate. For unsorted PBMC, 250 to 300 ng genomic DNA, equal to 30,000 or so T cell genomes, was loaded into each replicate PCR. Genomic DNA from unsorted PBMC was sequenced over ten immunoSEQ deep assay plates. Purified libraries were measured with a Qubit 3.0 fluorometer, size-checked on a Bioanalyzer 2100, and measured again with the KAPA Library Quantification kit. Every immunoSEQ 96-well plate was sequenced on a separate single-read 150-cycle Illumina NextSeq 550 flow cell. Turning to the authors' computational methods: Because the immunoSEQ output included only junctional sequences and no quality scores, the filtering could not be the same as the filtering used for full-length reads. To assign V/J genes and CDR3, sequences were annotated using PyIR, a Python wrapper for IgBLAST v1.9, with IMGT germline references. Reads were removed for weak V/J assignments (E-value above 1e-6), missing CDR3, stop codons, out-of-frame junctions, or ambiguous translated residues. V3J clonotypes were defined by identical inferred V gene, J gene, and CDR3 amino acid sequence. Percentage overlap between repertoires was calculated by dividing the number of shared unique clonotypes by the size of the smaller repertoire. Three approaches were used to assess repertoire richness: RTK rarefaction, the Chao1 estimator, and Recon v2.1 estimates of unobserved clonotypes. The immuneACCESS repertoire file appears here via TCRdb, limited to in-frame rearrangements. These files lack a portion of the clones; in checked studies, under half of the deficit traces to unresolved V genes, and the cause of the others is not known. For V, J and clone size, that table is used; D and trimming come from the DNA. This sample lists more than 450,000 clones; 60% to 85% were detected once. The top ten constitute about an eighth of the sample.

CDR1 MNHNY and CDR2 SVGAGI were looked up in the germline V gene (reference sequence). The CDR3 runs 13 amino acids, cysteine and phenylalanine included. Solely the CDR3 DNA is kept, with 39 bases framed from the first base. V sheds 2 bases and J sheds 2 bases, leaving 5 bases between their ends. The sequencing sample was made of PBMCs. The clonotype originates from a woman in her forties in good health. Some clones in this sample may be carry-over from other donors' samples. The chain couples TRBV6-6 to TRBJ2-3; no D gene call is confident. The sequenced DNA is TGTGCCAGCAGTTACGTCTACACAGATACGCAGTATTTT. Its product reads: CASSYVYTDTQYF.